The present T cell receptor (beta chain) was sequenced within a study of blood T cell repertoires in COVID-19. Study information: T cells, B-cell-depleted T cells, or PBMCs provided the cDNA or gDNA that served as material.

The protocol was immunoSEQ multiplex PCR, while the TCRdb copy is restricted to in-frame clones and leaves out a portion. The sample comprises about 200,000 clones, 70% to 90% of which are singletons, and 3% to 4% rests with the top ten. Participants reported their clinical history, and cohort assignment relied on those reports. V shed 4 bases and J 4 bases; nucleotides not matched to a gene: 3. CDR3 length: 13 residues. The germline CDR1 and CDR2 sequences are ENHRY and SYGVKD. The source is a woman in her forties with acute COVID-19. Sequenced input: PBMCs or T cells enriched from blood (not recorded which). The V call is TRBV10-3, the J call TRBJ2-7; 8 bases are a match to TRBD2. CDR3 protein: CAISVSGGYEQYF. The CDR3 bases are TGTGCCATCAGTGTTTCGGGAGGGTACGAGCAGTACTTC.